This TCR beta chain was sequenced for a study of cytomegalovirus exposure and HLA in healthy donors. Study conclusions and caveats: In a later analysis, common viral pathogens appeared linked to several of the most significant clusters. Analysis was performed later, and it showed HLA-associated TCR beta chains to be more clonally expanded than equally common others. Later analysis showed most CMV-associated TCR beta chains appearing HLA-restricted.

About this clone itself: The target antigen is unknown.

V lost 2 bases and J lost 9; bases outside the gene matches: 1. This CDR3 spans 12 amino acids. Germline CDR1 and CDR2: MDHEN and SYDVKM. Both 60 Vbeta primers and 13 Jbeta primers went into the PCR. Method: immunoSEQ multiplex PCR; TCRdb's copy keeps in-frame clones and lacks some. The sample lists approximately 200,000 clones, 80% to 85% occurring once. Input material: PBMCs. The receptor was isolated from a woman in her forties or fifties in good health and CMV-seropositive. The chain has TRBV28 and TRBJ2-1, with 7 nucleotides matching TRBD2. The CDR3: CASSLSGIEQFF. Written as DNA, the CDR3 is TGTGCCAGCAGTTTAAGCGGGATTGAGCAGTTCTTC.